A selection of T cell receptor beta chains follows, all from one sample in a study of T cells in Graves' hyperthyroidism and ophthalmopathy. Each CDR3 protein gets one entry after TCRdb re-called the multiplex PCR reads with MiXCR. The data contain 480,000 or so distinct CDR3 sequences, approximately 15% of them singletons. The sequencing input was blood. The origin of the receptors is a woman between 18 and 29 years old with Graves' hyperthyroidism. CDR3s include the opening cysteine and the closing phenylalanine or tryptophan. Fields, in order: clone size, D gene, J gene, V gene, CDR3 DNA, CDR3 protein. A D gene is named only where the DNA matches it firmly. Clone size is stated in some rows and not others, as once, few, many or a class when expanded.

>-|TRBD2|TRBJ2-1|TRBV7-9
TGTGCCAGCAGCTTAGGAAGCGGGAAGGATTTTCGGTTCTTC
CASSLGSGKDFRFF
>many|-|TRBJ1-5|TRBV27
TGTGCCAGCAGTCATCTCCCGGGGGATCAGCCCCAGCATTTT
CASSHLPGDQPQHF
>-|-|TRBJ1-2|TRBV6-5
TGTGCCAGCAGTTATACGGGGCAGGGACACGTTTGGGGCTACACCTTC
CASSYTGQGHVWGYTF
>many|TRBD1|TRBJ1-2|TRBV27
TGTGCCAGCAGTTTAACAGGGGGTCAAAATGGCTACACCTTC
CASSLTGGQNGYTF
>-|TRBD2|TRBJ2-2|TRBV3-1
TGTGCCAGCAGCCAAGATGTAACTAGCGGGAGCCACACCGGGGAGCTGTTTTTT
CASSQDVTSGSHTGELFF
>few|TRBD2|TRBJ2-7|TRBV29-1
TGCAGCGCCACCGGGACTAGCGGAATCTCCTACGAGCAGTACTTC
CSATGTSGISYEQYF
>many|-|TRBJ1-1|TRBV28
TGTGCCAGCAGTCTACAGGGCGGTAGTTTCTTT
CASSLQGGSFF
>-|TRBD1|TRBJ1-4|TRBV4-2
TGTGCCAGCAGCCCATTCCGGGACAGTAATGAAAAACTGTTTTTT
CASSPFRDSNEKLFF
>few|-|TRBJ1-1|TRBV29-1
TGCAGCGTTGCAGGGGCGTCATCACCTCCTCAAGCTTTCTTT
CSVAGASSPPQAFF
>many|-|TRBJ2-1|TRBV19
TGTGCCAGTAGTATTTCCCAGGTCAATGAGCAGTTCTTC
CASSISQVNEQFF
>-|TRBD1|TRBJ2-1|TRBV19
TGTGCCAGTAGTGACACAGGGGATGAGCAGTTCTTC
CASSDTGDEQFF
>-|TRBD2|TRBJ2-4|TRBV7-3
TGTGCCAGCAGCTCAGGGCGGGGGGCGGGAAACATTCAGTACTTC
CASSSGRGAGNIQYF
>few|-|TRBJ2-6|TRBV20-1
TGCAGTGCTAGAGGGATAGGCGGCGTCCCCTCTGGGGCCAACGTCCTGACTTTC
CSARGIGGVPSGANVLTF
>many|TRBD1|TRBJ1-2|TRBV24-1
TGTGCCACCAGTGATTCCTCAGCGACAGGGGAGGTTGGCTACACCTTC
CATSDSSATGEVGYTF
>-|-|TRBJ2-2|TRBV3-1
TGTGCCAGCAGCCAGGTTCGAGACACCGGGGAGCTGTTTTTT
CASSQVRDTGELFF
>few|-|TRBJ1-1|TRBV30
TGTGCCTGGACGGAGAACTTGAACACTGAAGCTTTCTTT
CAWTENLNTEAFF
>many|-|TRBJ1-1|TRBV18
TGTGCCAGCTCCTCAAAACCCTTTCAGATCATGAACACTGAAGCTTTCTTT
CASSSKPFQIMNTEAFF
>few|-|TRBJ1-5|TRBV6-5
TGTGCCAGCAGTTACTCGATCAGGGGAAATCAGCCCCAGCATTTT
CASSYSIRGNQPQHF
>many|-|TRBJ2-1|TRBV30
TGTGCCTGGAGTGTATCCGCTCCTGAACTAGATGAGCAGTTCTTC
CAWSVSAPELDEQFF
>-|-|TRBJ2-1|TRBV6-2/TRBV6-3
TGTGCCAGCAGTTACGTTGTTTCTTCCTACAATGAGCAGTTCTTC
CASSYVVSSYNEQFF
>-|TRBD1|TRBJ2-5|TRBV20-1
TGCAGTGCTAGATGGACAGGGGACGAGACCCAGTACTTC
CSARWTGDETQYF
>many|-|TRBJ2-5|TRBV5-1
TGCGCCAGCAGCTTGCCCAGGGGTATCGGCCTCAATGGGGAGACCCAGTACTTC
CASSLPRGIGLNGETQYF
>-|-|TRBJ1-1|TRBV18
TGTGCCAGCCCAGAGACGGAAGCTTTCTTT
CASPETEAFF
>many|-|TRBJ1-6|TRBV5-5
TGTGCCAGCAGCCGGACCGGGACAAATAATTCACCCCTCCACTTT
CASSRTGTNNSPLHF